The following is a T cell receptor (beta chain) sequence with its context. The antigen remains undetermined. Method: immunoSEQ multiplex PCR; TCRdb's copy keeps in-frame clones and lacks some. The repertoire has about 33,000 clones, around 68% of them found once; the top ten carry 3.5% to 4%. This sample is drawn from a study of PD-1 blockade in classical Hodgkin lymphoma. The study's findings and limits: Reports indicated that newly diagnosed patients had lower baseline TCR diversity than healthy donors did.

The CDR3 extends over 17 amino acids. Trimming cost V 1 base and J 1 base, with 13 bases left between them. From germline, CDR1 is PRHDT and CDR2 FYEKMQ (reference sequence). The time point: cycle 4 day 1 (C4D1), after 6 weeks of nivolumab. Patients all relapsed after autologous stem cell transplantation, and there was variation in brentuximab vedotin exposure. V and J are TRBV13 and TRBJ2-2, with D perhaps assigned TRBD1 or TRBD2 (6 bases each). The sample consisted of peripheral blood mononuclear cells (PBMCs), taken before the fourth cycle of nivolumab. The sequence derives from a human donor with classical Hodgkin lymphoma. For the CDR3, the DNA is TGTGCCAGCAGCTTAGCCAGGGGAGGCCTGAACACCGGGGAGCTGTTTTTT. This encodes CASSLARGGLNTGELFF.